This TCR beta chain was obtained from a study of regulatory T cells in long-lasting Graves disease. Described time point: newly diagnosed GD, antithyroid drugs for less than 3 months. The TCR library was prepared using RNA isolated from PBMCs. This clonotype was found many times. CDR3-region Arm-PCR and iRepertoire HTBI primers produced the TCR beta libraries. TCRdb reanalysed the multiplex PCR reads using MiXCR and keeps one entry per CDR3 protein. The table has some 400,000 distinct CDR3 sequences, about 15% seen once. This CDR3 region has 18 residues. J was trimmed by 0 bases and V by 6 bases; bases with no gene match: 16. In germline, CDR1 is MNHEY, CDR2 SMNVEV (reference sequence). The same data also contributed to another study, on T cells in Graves' hyperthyroidism and ophthalmopathy. From that study: Most thyroid clonotypes that were expanded above 0.001 also turned up in blood. The model forecast ophthalmopathy, anticipating it by a median around 6.5 months before onset.

The J gene is TRBJ1-1, the V gene TRBV27; 7 bases are a match to TRBD1. The source material was peripheral blood mononuclear cells (PBMCs), sampled at new diagnosis, from a patient treated with antithyroid drugs. The clonotype originates from a woman aged 30 to 39 with Graves disease. This CDR3 is CASSLTGSSWVMNTEAFF. CDR3 nucleotides: TGTGCCAGCAGCCTGACAGGGAGTTCATGGGTTATGAACACTGAAGCTTTCTTT.